Shown below are 7 T cell receptor beta chains from a single sample sequenced in a study of cytomegalovirus exposure and HLA in healthy donors. Produced via immunoSEQ multiplex PCR; TCRdb's table is partial and in-frame only. The repertoire holds some 140,000 clones, roughly nine tenths seen once, with about 2.7% in the top ten. What was sequenced was PBMCs. The receptors come from a man younger than 35 in good health and CMV-seronegative.

This clone was detected only once. This chain joins TRBV19 and TRBJ1-1, with D unresolved. The CDR3 covers 13 residues. Germline V lookup: CDR1 LNHDA, CDR2 SQIVND (reference sequence). The V and J ends lost 0 bases and 7 bases respectively, with 9 bases between them. CDR3 DNA: TGTGCCAGTAGTATAGATAGGGAGTTTGAAGCTTTCTTT. Translation gives CASSIDREFEAFF.

A single count supports this clone. V is TRBV4-3 and J is TRBJ2-1; maybe TRBD2 (6 bases). V was pared by 4 bases and J by 14 bases, with 18 bases between. Per the germline V gene, CDR1 is LGHNA and CDR2 is YSLEER. The CDR3 has 13 amino acids. In nucleotides, the CDR3 is TGCGCCAGCAGCCCGGGGCCGGGAGCCTTCAAGTTCTTC. This codes for CASSPGPGAFKFF.

The chain recombines TRBV2 with TRBJ2-4; TRBD1 agrees at 11 bases. The V segment lost 6 bases and the J segment 7 bases; nucleotides outside the gene matches: 2. Germline V lookup: CDR1 SNHLY, CDR2 FYNNEI. The CDR3 is made up of 13 amino acids. The CDR3 protein is CASSGQGANIQYF. The CDR3 region has the DNA TGTGCCAGCAGCGGACAGGGGGCGAACATTCAGTACTTC.

The chain links TRBV10-3 to TRBJ1-1; TRBD1 might be the D (5 bases). Germline V gene data show CDR1 as ENHRY and CDR2 as SYGVKD. Trimming left V 5 bases short and J 1 base short, with 20 bases between. This CDR3 spans 17 amino acids. The CDR3 reads CAISSSPGRGPNTEAFF. The CDR3, as DNA: TGTGCCATCAGTTCCTCCCCGGGGCGGGGTCCGAACACTGAAGCTTTCTTT.

CDR3 nucleotides: TGTGCCAGCGGGGAAGACAGGGGGCTCTACGAGCAGTACTTC. Residues: CASGEDRGLYEQYF. The chain carries TRBV25-1 and TRBJ2-7; 10 positions agree with TRBD1. This CDR3 has 14 amino acids. V shed 8 bases and J 3 bases; nucleotides not matched to a gene: 7. Germline V gene sequence: CDR1 MGHDK, CDR2 SYGVNS.

The chain carries TRBV5-1 and TRBJ2-2, with 11 bases lining up with TRBD2. Trimming cost V 2 bases and J 5 bases; bases outside gene matches: 5. The CDR3 covers 16 residues. In germline, CDR1 is SGHRS, CDR2 YFSETQ. The CDR3 DNA reads as TGCGCCAGCAGCTTACTAGCGGGGGATCATACCGGGGAGCTGTTTTTT. Its protein is CASSLLAGDHTGELFF.

The chain joins TRBV28 to TRBJ2-5; weak D call: TRBD2 (5 bases). Germline lookup yields CDR1 MDHEN and CDR2 SYDVKM. The CDR3 runs to 13 residues. V was clipped by 3 bases and J by 5 bases, with 10 bases between them. CDR3 sequence (DNA): TGTGCCAGCAGTTTCCCCCCGGGGGAGACCCAGTACTTC. This codes for CASSFPPGETQYF.